This note documents a single T cell receptor beta chain sequence. This sample was taken from a study of blood T cell repertoires in COVID-19. Germline V lookup: CDR1 MNHEY, CDR2 SMNVEV (reference sequence). With 2 bases removed from V and 6 bases from J, the gap between germline ends came to 14 bases. The CDR3 is 16 residues long. The method was immunoSEQ multiplex PCR; TCRdb's version includes in-frame clones alone and lacks a portion of them. This sample has 140,000 to 150,000 clones, with 80% to 90% found just once. Sequences were obtained from PBMCs or T cells enriched from blood (not recorded which). This clonotype originated in a man aged 55 to 70 who had recovered from COVID-19. The rearrangement uses TRBV27 and TRBJ1-6; D is undetermined. In DNA, the CDR3 is TGTGCCAGCAGTTTACTATCTGCACAGATTAATTCACCCCTCCACTTT. Protein: CASSLLSAQINSPLHF.